Listed here are 31 T cell receptor beta chains from one sample, sequenced in a study of OX40 agonist ivuxolimab in advanced cancers. Only in-frame clones appear in the TCRdb table, and some are missing; sequencing was by immunoSEQ multiplex PCR. The data contain 50,000 to 85,000 clones, around 83% of them seen just once; the ten biggest clones take up 2% to 2.5%. The starting material was CD4+ or CD8+ T cells sorted from blood, obtained in a trial of the OX40 agonist ivuxolimab. The receptors come from an adult with an advanced solid tumor such as melanoma, head and neck, liver or kidney cancer.

The gene calls are TRBV7-3 and TRBJ2-5; a weak D match, TRBD1 (6 bases). The ends were cut back, 0 bases at V and 3 bases at J, with 11 bases in the middle. Germline-derived CDR1 and CDR2 are SGHTA and FQGTGA. There are 15 residues in the CDR3. The CDR3: CASSLTGTLKETQYF. The CDR3 DNA follows: TGTGCCAGCAGCTTAACGGGGACACTGAAAGAGACCCAGTACTTC.

V gene TRBV27 combines with J gene TRBJ1-6; D possibly corresponds to TRBD1 (5 bases). The CDR3 loop spans 15 amino acids. Germline values: CDR1 MNHEY, CDR2 SMNVEV (reference sequence). Trimming cost V 7 bases and J 4 bases, with 14 bases left between them. The CDR3 DNA reads as TGTGCCAGCAATGCCGGGGGGGGTTATAATTCACCCCTCCACTTT. Protein sequence: CASNAGGGYNSPLHF.

The rearrangement links TRBV6-6 to TRBJ1-2, with D uncertain. Trimming removed 8 bases from V and 7 bases from J, with 20 bases in between. CDR1 MNHNY and CDR2 SVGAGI come from the germline V gene (reference sequence). This CDR3 spans 14 amino acids. CDR3 in amino acids: CASDSAINRGGYTF. In nucleotides, the CDR3 is TGTGCCAGCGATTCAGCGATTAACCGGGGTGGCTACACCTTC.

V usage is TRBV7-2 and J usage is TRBJ1-3; tentative D call: TRBD1 (5 bases). The CDR3 runs 15 residues. The ends were cut back, 1 base at V and 4 bases at J, with 11 bases in the middle. CDR1 is SGHTA and CDR2 is FQGNSA in the germline V gene. The CDR3 spells CASSLVAGPGNTIYF. CDR3 in DNA: TGTGCCAGCAGCTTAGTTGCAGGGCCAGGAAACACCATATATTTT.

The chain carries TRBV18 and TRBJ1-2; tentatively, D is TRBD1 (5 bases). This CDR3 has 15 amino acids. CDR1 KGHSH and CDR2 LQKENI come from the germline V gene. V was trimmed by 2 bases and J by 4 bases, leaving 14 bases between them. The CDR3 sequence is CASSPVGREVYGYTF. CDR3 DNA: TGTGCCAGCTCACCAGTCGGCAGGGAAGTCTATGGCTACACCTTC.

The chain carries TRBV19 and TRBJ1-5, with D perhaps TRBD1 (5 bases). Germline values: CDR1 LNHDA, CDR2 SQIVND (reference sequence). The length of the CDR3 is 16 residues. V was cut by 3 bases and J by 2 bases, with 14 bases left in between. The CDR3 DNA sequence: TGTGCCAGTAGTATTCCTATCACGGGGCGCAATCAGCCCCAGCATTTT. Amino acids: CASSIPITGRNQPQHF.

This clone came up once. The CDR3 protein is CATYPFKGQGYYEQYF. Written as DNA, the CDR3 is TGTGCCACCTACCCTTTCAAGGGTCAGGGATACTACGAGCAGTACTTC. This rearrangement joins TRBV28 to TRBJ2-7; tentatively, D is TRBD1 (5 bases). Germline CDR1 MDHEN, CDR2 SYDVKM. This CDR3 region has 16 residues. V was cut by 10 bases and J by 3 bases, with 25 bases left in between.

V gene TRBV6-1 combines with J gene TRBJ1-1, with no clear D. Trimming left V 7 bases short and J 1 base short, with 10 bases between. In germline, CDR1 is MNHNS, CDR2 SASEGT. There are 13 residues in the CDR3. CDR3 bases: TGTGCCAGCAATACACGGAGGAACACTGAAGCTTTCTTT. Amino acid sequence: CASNTRRNTEAFF.

The J gene is TRBJ1-1, the V gene TRBV5-6; D is perhaps TRBD1 (6 bases). The CDR3 covers 15 residues. Trimming removed 3 bases from V and 4 bases from J, with 16 bases in between. Per germline, CDR1 SGHDT and CDR2 YYEEEE. The CDR3 sequence: CASSSQGTFGTEAFF. The CDR3, as DNA: TGTGCCAGCAGCTCACAGGGTACGTTTGGCACTGAAGCTTTCTTT.

V is TRBV25-1 and J is TRBJ2-1; TRBD1 is a possible D gene (6 bases). The CDR3 runs 15 residues. CDR1 and CDR2 from the germline V gene are MGHDK and SYGVNS. The V and J ends lost 2 bases and 0 bases respectively, with 8 bases between them. CDR3 DNA: TGTGCCAGCAGTGAAGCAGGGGACTCCTACAATGAGCAGTTCTTC. It codes for CASSEAGDSYNEQFF.

The chain carries TRBV30 and TRBJ1-5; D might be TRBD1 (6 bases). Between the trimmed V and J ends, which lost 1 base and 0 bases, there was a span of 7 bases. Per the germline V gene, CDR1 is GTSNPN and CDR2 is SVGIG (reference sequence). The CDR3 extends over 14 amino acids. The CDR3 DNA sequence: TGTGCCTGGAGTGGGACAGATAGCAATCAGCCCCAGCATTTT. Protein sequence: CAWSGTDSNQPQHF. Full variable domain (missing parts from reference TRBV30 and TRBJ1-5): SQTIHQWPATLVQPVGSPLSLECTVEGTSNPNLYWYRQAAGRGLQLLFYSVGIGQISSEVPQNLSASRPQDRQFILSSKKLLLSDSGFYLCAWSGTDSNQPQHFGDGTRLSIL.

This chain links TRBV5-6 with TRBJ2-2; D ambiguous. CDR1 and CDR2 (germline): SGHDT, YYEEEE. Trimming took 3 bases from V and 6 from J, leaving 15 bases between them. The CDR3 is 15 amino acids. The CDR3: CASSSLGPAAGELFF. The CDR3 nucleotides read TGTGCCAGCAGCTCTTTAGGACCCGCGGCCGGGGAGCTGTTTTTT.

The rearrangement links TRBV23-1 to TRBJ1-3; D is possibly TRBD1 (6 bases). TRBV23-1 is given ORF status, its function remaining uncertain. The length of the CDR3 is 19 residues. Deletions cut 6 bases from V and 0 bases from J, with 24 bases between. This CDR3 reads CASSPPLSRQVSSGNTIYF. CDR3 bases: TGCGCCAGCAGCCCACCCCTCTCAAGACAGGTAAGCTCTGGAAACACCATATATTTT.

The chain combines TRBV28 with TRBJ2-1, with D uncertain. The V and J ends lost 7 bases and 9 bases respectively, with 16 bases between them. The CDR3 contains 13 residues. Germline V lookup: CDR1 MDHEN, CDR2 SYDVKM. In nucleotides, the CDR3 is TGTGCCAGCACCATAATAAGCTATGGTGAGCAGTTCTTC. The encoded protein is CASTIISYGEQFF. Filled out from reference TRBV28 and TRBJ2-1, the complete variable domain reads DVKVTQSSRYLVKRTGEKVFLECVQDMDHENMFWYRQDPGLGLRLIYFSYDVKMKEKGDIPEGYSVSREKKERFSLILESASTNQTSMYLCASTIISYGEQFFGPGTRLTVL.

The V call is TRBV29-1, the J call TRBJ1-2, with 7 bases that match TRBD1. This CDR3 has 11 amino acids. After removal of 7 bases from V and 8 bases from J, the junction contained 7 bases not matched to a gene. Germline CDR1 SQVTM, CDR2 ANQGSEA. CDR3 bases: TGCAGCGGACCGACAGGGACCGGCTACACCTTC. It encodes CSGPTGTGYTF.

A single count supports this clone. The rearrangement joins TRBV27 to TRBJ2-7; D might be TRBD1 (5 bases). CDR1 MNHEY and CDR2 SMNVEV come from the germline V gene (reference sequence). The CDR3 spans 15 residues. The V end lost 6 bases, the J end lost 3 bases, and 18 bases lay between the germline ends. Written as DNA, the CDR3 is TGTGCCAGCAGCCAGACAGAAACCCAGAACTACGAGCAGTACTTC. Protein: CASSQTETQNYEQYF.

This clone has just a few counts. The rearrangement links TRBV13 to TRBJ2-3, with 7 bases fitting TRBD1. The CDR3 contains 16 residues. The junction had 6 bases not matched to a gene; V was cut back by 0 bases and J by 3 bases. Germline lookup yields CDR1 PRHDT and CDR2 FYEKMQ (reference sequence). The CDR3: CASSLGQGFRTDTQYF. The CDR3 DNA reads as TGTGCCAGCAGCTTAGGACAGGGGTTCAGAACAGATACGCAGTATTTT.

This clone was observed a single time. CDR3 nucleotide sequence: TGCAGCGTTGGGGCAGGCGCGGAGGCTAACTATGGCTACACCTTC. Protein: CSVGAGAEANYGYTF. The rearrangement links TRBV29-1 to TRBJ1-2, with unresolved D. The germline V gene encodes CDR1 SQVTM and CDR2 ANQGSEA. The CDR3 extends over 15 amino acids. Trimming removed 4 bases at V and 0 bases at J, with 15 bases between.

This rearrangement joins TRBV4-1 to TRBJ1-5, with TRBD1 matching 10 bases. Germline CDR1 and CDR2: MGHRA and YSYEKL. The CDR3 is 17 amino acids. The J segment lost 6 bases and the V segment lost 4 bases, leaving 12 bases of the junction unmatched. In DNA form, the CDR3 reads TGCGCCAGCAGCCTATCCGGGACAGGGGCGGTCGGTCAGCCCCAGCATTTT. Its translation: CASSLSGTGAVGQPQHF.

The CDR3 DNA reads TGTGCCAGCACCACGCTGGGGGAAGAATACAATGAGCAGTTCTTC. Encoded protein: CASTTLGEEYNEQFF. This chain links TRBV25-1 with TRBJ2-1; D is possibly TRBD1 or TRBD2 (5 bases each). The V end lost 7 bases, the J end lost 4 bases, and 17 bases lay between the germline ends. The V gene's germline CDR1 is MGHDK and CDR2 SYGVNS. The CDR3 sequence is 15 residues long. The full variable domain, its missing parts supplied by reference TRBV25-1 and TRBJ2-1, is EADIYQTPRYLVIGTGKKITLECSQTMGHDKMYWYQQDPGMELHLIHYSYGVNSTEKGDLSSESTVSRIRTEHFPLTLESARPSHTSQYLCASTTLGEEYNEQFFGPGTRLTVL.

The rearrangement links TRBV7-2 to TRBJ1-4, with D maybe TRBD1 (6 bases). Deletions cut 1 base from V and 7 bases from J, with 13 bases between. The V gene's germline CDR1 is SGHTA and CDR2 FQGNSA. The CDR3 is 15 amino acids. CDR3 loop: CASSLGRGGGEKLFF. CDR3 DNA: TGTGCCAGCAGCTTAGGCCGGGGAGGGGGTGAAAAACTGTTTTTT.

There are a few counts of this clone. The chain uses TRBV7-7 and TRBJ2-1; 11 bases map to TRBD2. The germline CDR1 and CDR2 sequences are SSHAT and FNYEAQ (reference sequence). J lost 9 bases, V lost 4 bases, and 5 bases had no gene match. The CDR3 is 14 amino acids. The CDR3 bases are TGTGCCAGCAGCTCCACTAGCGGGAGCTTTGAGCAGTTCTTC. This encodes CASSSTSGSFEQFF.

The chain links TRBV6-5 to TRBJ1-1, with 9 bases fitting TRBD1. V shed 6 bases, J shed 4 bases, and the junction held 9 bases outside the gene matches. This CDR3 has 15 amino acids. The germline gives CDR1 MNHEY, CDR2 SVGAGI. CDR3 sequence (DNA): TGTGCCAGCAGACCTACAGGGGGCGGTAGCACTGAAGCTTTCTTT. Protein sequence: CASRPTGGGSTEAFF.

The chain links TRBV7-6 to TRBJ2-7; 11 bases agree with TRBD2. This CDR3 has 16 residues. V lost 4 bases to trimming and J lost 2 bases; unmatched junction nucleotides: 7. Germline lookup yields CDR1 SGHVS and CDR2 FNYEAQ. In DNA, the CDR3 is TGTGCCAGCAGCTCGACTAGCGGGATGAACACCTACGAGCAGTACTTC. Translation: CASSSTSGMNTYEQYF.

This chain joins TRBV7-8 and TRBJ2-1; 8 nucleotides agree with TRBD2. From germline, CDR1 is SGHVS and CDR2 FQNEAQ. The CDR3 length is 16 residues. J lost 4 bases, V lost 5 bases, and 10 bases had no gene match. This CDR3 reads CASSPSPSGPYNEQFF. The CDR3 DNA follows: TGTGCCAGCAGCCCAAGTCCTAGCGGGCCGTACAATGAGCAGTTCTTC.

This chain connects TRBV28 to TRBJ2-7; 11 bases align to TRBD2. CDR1 MDHEN and CDR2 SYDVKM come from the germline V gene. Trimming cost V 5 bases and J 3 bases; bases outside gene matches: 6. This CDR3 is 15 amino acids long. Here the CDR3 DNA reads TGTGCCAGCAGTCCTGGGACTAGCGGCTACTACGAGCAGTACTTC. Encoded protein: CASSPGTSGYYEQYF.

This chain links TRBV7-2 with TRBJ2-1; TRBD2 agrees at 7 bases. Trimming at V came to 3 bases and at J to 10 bases, leaving 12 bases not matched to a gene. This CDR3 is built from 15 residues. Germline lookup yields CDR1 SGHTA and CDR2 FQGNSA. The CDR3 sequence: CASSFRTRRFGEQFF. The CDR3 DNA sequence: TGTGCCAGCAGCTTTCGGACTAGGAGGTTCGGGGAGCAGTTCTTC. Variable domain in full (rest from reference TRBV7-2 and TRBJ2-1): GAGVSQSPSNKVTEKGKDVELRCDPISGHTALYWYRQSLGQGLEFLIYFQGNSAPDKSGLPSDRFSAERTGGSVSTLTIQRTQQEDSAVYLCASSFRTRRFGEQFFGPGTRLTVL.

This clone was found once. This chain connects TRBV29-1 to TRBJ1-3; D is undetermined. CDR3 length: 11 amino acids. Germline assignment: CDR1 SQVTM and CDR2 ANQGSEA. V lost 2 bases to trimming and J lost 3 bases, with 2 bases between them. The CDR3 DNA reads TGCAGCGTTGAACTTGGAAACACCATATATTTT. Protein: CSVELGNTIYF.

The chain couples TRBV18 to TRBJ2-3; 10 positions agree with TRBD2. Germline values: CDR1 KGHSH, CDR2 LQKENI. The V and J ends lost 6 bases and 2 bases, in that order; junction bases with no gene match: 5. The CDR3 runs to 15 residues. The CDR3 reads CASSIGLAATDTQYF. Here the CDR3 DNA reads TGTGCCAGCTCGATCGGACTAGCGGCCACAGATACGCAGTATTTT.

The V gene is TRBV9, the J gene TRBJ2-5; 15 bases map to TRBD2. The junction had 5 bases not matched to a gene; V was cut back by 0 bases and J by 5 bases. This CDR3 is built from 17 residues. Germline CDR1 and CDR2: SGDLS and YYNGEE. CDR3 in DNA: TGTGCCAGCAGCGTAGAGGGACTAGCGGGAGGAGCGGAGACCCAGTACTTC. Translation: CASSVEGLAGGAETQYF. Looking up the rest from reference TRBV9 and TRBJ2-5 gives the full variable domain: DSGVTQTPKHLITATGQRVTLRCSPRSGDLSVYWYQQSLDQGLQFLIQYYNGEERAKGNILERFSAQQFPDLHSELNLSSLELGDSALYFCASSVEGLAGGAETQYFGPGTRLLVL.

The chain links TRBV6-5 to TRBJ2-1; 7 bases line up with TRBD2. Germline lookup yields CDR1 MNHEY and CDR2 SVGAGI. V lost 6 bases, J lost 3 bases, and 8 bases stayed unmatched. The CDR3 is 15 amino acids. The CDR3 nucleotides are TGTGCCAGCAGCCGCCGGGACTACAACTACAATGAGCAGTTCTTC. Protein product: CASSRRDYNYNEQFF.